This T cell receptor beta chain came from a study of blood T cell repertoires in COVID-19. This clone was observed once. CDR3 length equals 15 residues. CDR1 is WSHSY, CDR2 SAAADI, per germline. Trimming removed 5 bases at V and 2 bases at J, with 14 bases between. Per the authors' pipeline: Counts of nucleated cells, estimated from reference gene primer amplification, were obtained. TCRdb's table, derived via immunoSEQ multiplex PCR, lists solely in-frame clones and lacks some. V and J calls and clone size are copied from that table; D and trimming were computed from the DNA. Among fewer than 200,000 clones listed, 85% to 90% were seen once.

The sequencing sample was made of PBMCs or T cells enriched from blood (not recorded which). The gene calls are TRBV10-2 and TRBJ2-3, with D perhaps matching TRBD1 (5 bases). The receptor's source is a middle-aged woman in a cohort exposed to, infected with or recovered from COVID-19 (not recorded which). The DNA of the CDR3 is TGCGCCAGCAGTAAGGCAGGGTTTCTCACAGATACGCAGTATTTT. Translated, it gives CASSKAGFLTDTQYF.